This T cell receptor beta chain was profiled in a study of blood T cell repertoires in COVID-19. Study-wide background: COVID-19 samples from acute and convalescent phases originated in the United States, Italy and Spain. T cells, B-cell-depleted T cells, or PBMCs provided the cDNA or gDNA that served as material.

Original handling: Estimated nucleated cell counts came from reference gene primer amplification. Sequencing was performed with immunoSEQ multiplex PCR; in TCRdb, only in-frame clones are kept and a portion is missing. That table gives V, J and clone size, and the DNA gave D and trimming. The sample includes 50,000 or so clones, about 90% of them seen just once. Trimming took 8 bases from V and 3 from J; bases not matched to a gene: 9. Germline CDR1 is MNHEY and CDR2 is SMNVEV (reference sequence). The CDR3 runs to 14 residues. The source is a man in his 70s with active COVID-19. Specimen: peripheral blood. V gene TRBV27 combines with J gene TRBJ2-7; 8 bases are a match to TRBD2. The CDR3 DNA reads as TGTGCCAGCGGACTAGCTGGTTACGTCTACGAGCAGTACTTC. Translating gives CASGLAGYVYEQYF.